A selection of T cell receptor beta chains follows, all from one sample in a study of blood T cell repertoires in COVID-19. The table came from immunoSEQ multiplex PCR; TCRdb's copy has only in-frame clones and leaves some out. This sample yields fewer than 250,000 clones, of which more than 70% are seen a single time; 6.5% to 9% belongs to the top ten. Sequences were obtained from PBMCs or T cells enriched from blood (not recorded which). Every receptor here comes from a woman aged 40 to 55 with acute COVID-19. CDR3s include the opening cysteine and the closing phenylalanine or tryptophan. A D gene is named only where the DNA matches it firmly.

v_call	d_call	cdr3_aa
TRBV5-1	.	CASSLNSFYEQYF
TRBV19	.	CASQVGQAGNTIYF
TRBV28	.	CASSLIRTGELFF
TRBV30	.	CACVPHIGARSYEQYF
TRBV9	.	CASTPGAYLSGNTIYF
TRBV29-1	TRBD1	CSVRTGSTYNSPLHF
TRBV19	TRBD2	CASGSGSFTGELFF
TRBV5-1	.	CASSLDRLSYEQYF
TRBV28	.	CASSLSGGTEAFF
TRBV7-2	.	CASSLDSTLGRAKNIQYF
TRBV7-2	.	CASSLTDSYEQYF
TRBV28	.	CACAVREADGELFF
TRBV28	TRBD1	CASKGAHYQPQHF
TRBV2	TRBD1	CASSWTGGATEAFF
TRBV7-3	.	CASSLTGTGANVLTF
TRBV7-9	.	CASSFRELLYGYTF
TRBV5-4	TRBD1	CASSRPTTGNGYTF
TRBV30	.	CAWNPQVGAFF
TRBV5-1	.	CASSFRTRDTQYF
TRBV9	.	CASSVSAGGTEAFF
TRBV7-3	.	CASSLSGRAGETQYF
TRBV28	.	CASSLTGEKLFF
TRBV20-1	.	CSASRGLSQPQHF
TRBV7-2	TRBD1	CASIAIQGMGEQFF